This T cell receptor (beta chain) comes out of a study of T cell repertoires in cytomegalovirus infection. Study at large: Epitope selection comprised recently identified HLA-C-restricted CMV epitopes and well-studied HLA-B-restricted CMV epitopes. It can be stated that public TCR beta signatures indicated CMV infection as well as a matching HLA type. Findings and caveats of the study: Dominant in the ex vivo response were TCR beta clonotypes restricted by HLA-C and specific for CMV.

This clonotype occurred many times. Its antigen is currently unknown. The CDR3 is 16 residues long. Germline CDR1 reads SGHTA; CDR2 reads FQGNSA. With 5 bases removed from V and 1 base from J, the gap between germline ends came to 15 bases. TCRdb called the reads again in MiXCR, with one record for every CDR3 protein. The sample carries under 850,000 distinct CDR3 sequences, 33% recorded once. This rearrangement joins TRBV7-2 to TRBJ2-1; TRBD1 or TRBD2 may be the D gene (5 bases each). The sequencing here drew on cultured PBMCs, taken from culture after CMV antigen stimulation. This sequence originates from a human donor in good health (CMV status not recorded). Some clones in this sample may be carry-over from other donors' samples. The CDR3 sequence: CASSPLLGGSYNEQFF. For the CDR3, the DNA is TGTGCCAGCAGCCCGTTACTTGGGGGATCCTACAATGAGCAGTTCTTC. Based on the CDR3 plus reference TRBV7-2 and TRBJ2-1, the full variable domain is GAGVSQSPSNKVTEKGKDVELRCDPISGHTALYWYRQSLGQGLEFLIYFQGNSAPDKSGLPSDRFSAERTGGSVSTLTIQRTQQEDSAVYLCASSPLLGGSYNEQFFGPGTRLTVL.